This T cell receptor (beta chain) is drawn from a study of blood T cell repertoires in COVID-19. Enrollees, about 18 to 90 years old, lived in 20 to 25 US areas. Original methodology: Estimation of nucleated cell counts was performed using reference gene primer amplification. Only in-frame clones appear in the TCRdb table, and some are missing; sequencing was by immunoSEQ multiplex PCR. The V and J calls and clone size are taken from that table; D and trimming were inferred from the DNA. The sample contains 150,000 or so clones, roughly nine tenths of which appear only once. The material sequenced was PBMCs or T cells enriched from blood (not recorded which). The clonotype originates from a human donor with acute COVID-19. The donor label of this sample is uncertain.

The CDR3 region has the DNA TGTGCCAGCACTACTAGCGGGGGGAATGAGCAGTTCTTC. Translation gives CASTTSGGNEQFF. The chain recombines TRBV7-9 with TRBJ2-1; 12 bases are shared with TRBD2. This CDR3 has 13 residues. CDR1 is SEHNR and CDR2 is FQNEAQ in the germline V gene (reference sequence). V shed 7 bases, J shed 7 bases, and the junction held 2 bases outside the gene matches.